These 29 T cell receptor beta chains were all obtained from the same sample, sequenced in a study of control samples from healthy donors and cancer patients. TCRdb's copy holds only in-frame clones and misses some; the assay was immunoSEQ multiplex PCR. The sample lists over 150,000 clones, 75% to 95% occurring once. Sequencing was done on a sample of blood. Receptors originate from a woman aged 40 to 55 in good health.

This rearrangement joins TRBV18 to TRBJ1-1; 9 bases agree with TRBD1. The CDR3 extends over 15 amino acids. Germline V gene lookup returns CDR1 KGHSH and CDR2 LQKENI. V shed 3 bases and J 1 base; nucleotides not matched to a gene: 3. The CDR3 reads CASSPTTGGNTEAFF. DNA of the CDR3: TGTGCCAGCTCACCGACGACAGGGGGGAACACTGAAGCTTTCTTT.

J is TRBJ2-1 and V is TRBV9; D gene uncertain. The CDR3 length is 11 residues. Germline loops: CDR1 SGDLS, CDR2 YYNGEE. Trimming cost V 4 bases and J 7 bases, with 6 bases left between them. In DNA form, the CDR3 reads TGTGCCAGCAGCCTTAATAATGAGCAGTTCTTC. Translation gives CASSLNNEQFF.

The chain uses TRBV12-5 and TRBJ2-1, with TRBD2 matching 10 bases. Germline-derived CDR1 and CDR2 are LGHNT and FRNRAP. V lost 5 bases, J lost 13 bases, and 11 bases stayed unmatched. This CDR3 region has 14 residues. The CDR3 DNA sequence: TGTGCTAGTGGTCCCCGGGGGACTAGCGATCCTCAGTTCTTC. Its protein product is CASGPRGTSDPQFF.

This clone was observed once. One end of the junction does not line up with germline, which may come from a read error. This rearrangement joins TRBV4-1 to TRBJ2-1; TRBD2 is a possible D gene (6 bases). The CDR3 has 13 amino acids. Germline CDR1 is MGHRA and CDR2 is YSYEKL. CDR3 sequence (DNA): TGCGCCAGCAGCCCACCGGGTGGCGCCTCGGGGGTCTTC. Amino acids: CASSPPGGASGVF.

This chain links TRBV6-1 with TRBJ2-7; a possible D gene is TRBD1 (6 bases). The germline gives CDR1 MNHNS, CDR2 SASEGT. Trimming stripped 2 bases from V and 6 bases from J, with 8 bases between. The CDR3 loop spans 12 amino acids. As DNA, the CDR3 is TGTGCCAGCAGTGAAACCAGGGGCGAGCAGTACTTC. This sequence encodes CASSETRGEQYF.

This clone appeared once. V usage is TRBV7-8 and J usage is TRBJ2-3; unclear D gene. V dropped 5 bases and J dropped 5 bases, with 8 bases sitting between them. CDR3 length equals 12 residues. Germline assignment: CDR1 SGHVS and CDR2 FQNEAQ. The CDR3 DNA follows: TGTGCCAGCAGCCGGTTAGGAGATACGCAGTATTTT. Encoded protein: CASSRLGDTQYF.

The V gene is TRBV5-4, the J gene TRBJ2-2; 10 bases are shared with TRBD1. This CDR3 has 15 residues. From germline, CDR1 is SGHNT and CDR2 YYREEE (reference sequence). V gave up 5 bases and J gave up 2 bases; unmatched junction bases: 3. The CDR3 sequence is CASSPTGGNTGELFF. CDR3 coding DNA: TGTGCCAGCAGTCCGACAGGGGGCAACACCGGGGAGCTGTTTTTT.

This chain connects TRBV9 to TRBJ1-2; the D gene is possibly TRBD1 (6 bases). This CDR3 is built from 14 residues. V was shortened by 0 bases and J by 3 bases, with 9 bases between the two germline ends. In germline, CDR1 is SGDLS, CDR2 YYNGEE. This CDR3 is CASSVAAGDYGYTF. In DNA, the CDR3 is TGTGCCAGCAGCGTAGCGGCAGGGGACTATGGCTACACCTTC. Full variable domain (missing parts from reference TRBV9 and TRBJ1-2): DSGVTQTPKHLITATGQRVTLRCSPRSGDLSVYWYQQSLDQGLQFLIQYYNGEERAKGNILERFSAQQFPDLHSELNLSSLELGDSALYFCASSVAAGDYGYTFGSGTRLTVV.

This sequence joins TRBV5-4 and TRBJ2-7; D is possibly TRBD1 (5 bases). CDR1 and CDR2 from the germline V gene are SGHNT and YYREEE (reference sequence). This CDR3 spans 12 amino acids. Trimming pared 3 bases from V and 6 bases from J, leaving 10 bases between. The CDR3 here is CASSSGQGEQYF. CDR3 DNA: TGTGCCAGCAGCTCGGGCCAGGGCGAGCAGTACTTC.

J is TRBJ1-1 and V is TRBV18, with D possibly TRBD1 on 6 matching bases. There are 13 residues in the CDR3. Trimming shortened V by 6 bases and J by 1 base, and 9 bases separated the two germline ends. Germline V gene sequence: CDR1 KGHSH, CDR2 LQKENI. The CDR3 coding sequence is TGTGCCAGCTCGGGGGGCCCGAACACTGAAGCTTTCTTT. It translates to CASSGGPNTEAFF.

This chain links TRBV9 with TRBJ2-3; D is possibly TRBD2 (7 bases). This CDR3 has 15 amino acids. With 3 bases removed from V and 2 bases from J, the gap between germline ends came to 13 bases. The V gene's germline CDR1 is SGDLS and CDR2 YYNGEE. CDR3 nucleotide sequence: TGTGCCAGCAGCGGGGGCGGGGGCCCCACAGATACGCAGTATTTT. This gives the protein CASSGGGGPTDTQYF.

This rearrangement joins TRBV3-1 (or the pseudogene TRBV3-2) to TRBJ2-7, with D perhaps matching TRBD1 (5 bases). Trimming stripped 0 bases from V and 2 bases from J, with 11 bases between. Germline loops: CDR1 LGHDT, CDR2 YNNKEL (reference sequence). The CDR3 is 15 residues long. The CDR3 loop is CASSQDTGVTYEQYF. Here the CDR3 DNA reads TGTGCCAGCAGCCAAGATACAGGTGTCACCTACGAGCAGTACTTC.

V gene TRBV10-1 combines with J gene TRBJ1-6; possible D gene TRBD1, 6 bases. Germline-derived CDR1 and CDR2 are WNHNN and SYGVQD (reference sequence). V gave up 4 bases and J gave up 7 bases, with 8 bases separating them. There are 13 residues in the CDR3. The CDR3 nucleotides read TGCGCCAGCAGTGTGGACAGAAATTCACCCCTCCACTTT. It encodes CASSVDRNSPLHF.

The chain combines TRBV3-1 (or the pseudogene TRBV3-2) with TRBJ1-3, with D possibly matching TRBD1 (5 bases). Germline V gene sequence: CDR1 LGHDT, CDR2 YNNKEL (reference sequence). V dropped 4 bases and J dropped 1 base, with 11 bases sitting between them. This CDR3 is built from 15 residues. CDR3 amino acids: CASSPADSSGNTIYF. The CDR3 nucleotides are TGTGCCAGCAGCCCCGCCGACAGTTCTGGAAACACCATATATTTT.

Here the CDR3 reads CASSQESAPIGAFF. The CDR3 DNA reads TGTGCCAGCAGCCAAGAGAGCGCCCCTATCGGGGCTTTCTTT. The rearrangement uses TRBV3-1 (or the pseudogene TRBV3-2) and TRBJ1-1; D not certain. The CDR3 consists of 14 residues. Germline-derived CDR1 and CDR2 are LGHDT and YNNKEL (reference sequence). The germline V and J ends were trimmed by 0 bases and 11 bases, with 16 bases remaining between them.

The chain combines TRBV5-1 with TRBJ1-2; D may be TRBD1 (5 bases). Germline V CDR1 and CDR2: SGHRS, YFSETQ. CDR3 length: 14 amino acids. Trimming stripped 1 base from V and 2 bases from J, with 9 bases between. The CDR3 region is CASSLSGRNYGYTF. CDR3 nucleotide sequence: TGCGCCAGCAGCTTGTCAGGGAGGAACTATGGCTACACCTTC. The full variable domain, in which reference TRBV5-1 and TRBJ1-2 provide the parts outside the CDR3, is KAGVTQTPRYLIKTRGQQVTLSCSPISGHRSVSWYQQTPGQGLQFLFEYFSETQRNKGNFPGRFSGRQFSNSRSEMNVSTLELGDSALYLCASSLSGRNYGYTFGSGTRLTVV.

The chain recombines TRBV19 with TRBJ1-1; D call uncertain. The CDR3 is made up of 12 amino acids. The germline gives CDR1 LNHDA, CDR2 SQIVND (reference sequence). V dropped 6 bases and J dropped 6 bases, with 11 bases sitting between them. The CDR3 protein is CASSDPGAEAFF. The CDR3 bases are TGTGCCAGTAGCGATCCCGGGGCTGAAGCTTTCTTT.

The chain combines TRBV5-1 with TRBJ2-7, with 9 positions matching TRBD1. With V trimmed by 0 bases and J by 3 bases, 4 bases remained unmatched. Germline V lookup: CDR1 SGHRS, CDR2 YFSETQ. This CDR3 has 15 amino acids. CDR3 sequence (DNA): TGCGCCAGCAGCTTGGGGGGACAGGGAGGCTACGAGCAGTACTTC. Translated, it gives CASSLGGQGGYEQYF.

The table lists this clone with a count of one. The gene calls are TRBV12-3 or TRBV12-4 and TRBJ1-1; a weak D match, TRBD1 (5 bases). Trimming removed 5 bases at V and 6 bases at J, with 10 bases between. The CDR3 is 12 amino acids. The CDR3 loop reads CASSRTSSEAFF. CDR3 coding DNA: TGTGCCAGCAGTCGGACATCTTCTGAAGCTTTCTTT.

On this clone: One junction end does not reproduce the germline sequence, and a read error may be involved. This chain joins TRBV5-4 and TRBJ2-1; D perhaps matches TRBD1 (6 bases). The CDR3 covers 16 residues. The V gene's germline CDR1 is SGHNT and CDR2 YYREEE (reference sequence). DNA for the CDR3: TGTGCCAGCAGCACTTTGGGGGCGGTGACCTACGATGAGCAGTTCTTC. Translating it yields CASSTLGAVTYDEQFF.

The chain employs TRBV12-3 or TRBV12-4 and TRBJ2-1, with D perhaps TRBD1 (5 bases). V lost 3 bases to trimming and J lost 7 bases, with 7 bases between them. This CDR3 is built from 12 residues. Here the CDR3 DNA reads TGTGCCAGCAGTTTGTCAGGGAATGAGCAGTTCTTC. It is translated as CASSLSGNEQFF.

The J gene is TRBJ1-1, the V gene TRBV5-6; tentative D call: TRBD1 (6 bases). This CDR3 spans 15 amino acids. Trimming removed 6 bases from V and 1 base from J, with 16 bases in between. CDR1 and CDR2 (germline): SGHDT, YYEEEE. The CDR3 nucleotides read TGTGCCAGCAATGGGGGCTGGGGTAGGAACACTGAAGCTTTCTTT. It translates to CASNGGWGRNTEAFF.

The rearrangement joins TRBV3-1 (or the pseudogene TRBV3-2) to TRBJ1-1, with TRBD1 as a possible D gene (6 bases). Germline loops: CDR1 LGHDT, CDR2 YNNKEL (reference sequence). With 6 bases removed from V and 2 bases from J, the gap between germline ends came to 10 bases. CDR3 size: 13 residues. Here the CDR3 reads CASSRDINTEAFF. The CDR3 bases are TGTGCCAGCAGTAGGGACATAAACACTGAAGCTTTCTTT.

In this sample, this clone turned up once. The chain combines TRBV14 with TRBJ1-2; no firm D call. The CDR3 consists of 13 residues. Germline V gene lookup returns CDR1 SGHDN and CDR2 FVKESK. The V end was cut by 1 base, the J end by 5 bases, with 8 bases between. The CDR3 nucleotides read TGTGCCAGCAGCCAAGGGGTTACTTATGGCTACACCTTC. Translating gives CASSQGVTYGYTF.

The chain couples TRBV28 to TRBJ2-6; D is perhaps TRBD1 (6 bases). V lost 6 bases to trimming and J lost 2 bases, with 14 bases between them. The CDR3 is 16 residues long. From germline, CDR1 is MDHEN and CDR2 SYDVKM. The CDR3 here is CASSEQGTAGANVLTF. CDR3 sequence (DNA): TGTGCCAGCAGCGAACAGGGAACAGCTGGGGCCAACGTCCTGACTTTC.

The CDR3 bases are TGTGCCAGCAGCCAGAACGCCCGGTTCGGGACCCGAAAAAACATTCAGTACTTC. Its translation: CASSQNARFGTRKNIQYF. The chain combines TRBV7-2 with TRBJ2-4, with D perhaps TRBD1 or TRBD2 (5 bases each). The V gene's germline CDR1 is SGHTA and CDR2 FQGNSA. Deletions cut 5 bases from V and 4 bases from J, with 24 bases between. The CDR3 is 18 amino acids.

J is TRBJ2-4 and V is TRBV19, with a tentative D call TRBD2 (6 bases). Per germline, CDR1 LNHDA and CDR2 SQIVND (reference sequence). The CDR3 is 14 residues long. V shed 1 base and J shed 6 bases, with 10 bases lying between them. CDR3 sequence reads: CASSIVGLPNIQYF. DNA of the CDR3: TGTGCCAGTAGTATAGTTGGACTACCAAACATTCAGTACTTC.

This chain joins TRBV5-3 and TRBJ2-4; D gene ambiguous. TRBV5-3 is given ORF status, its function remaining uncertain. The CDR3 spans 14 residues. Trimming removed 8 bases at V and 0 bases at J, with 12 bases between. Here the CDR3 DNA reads TGTGCCAGTCTTTCAGGCGTAGCCAAAAACATTCAGTACTTC. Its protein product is CASLSGVAKNIQYF.

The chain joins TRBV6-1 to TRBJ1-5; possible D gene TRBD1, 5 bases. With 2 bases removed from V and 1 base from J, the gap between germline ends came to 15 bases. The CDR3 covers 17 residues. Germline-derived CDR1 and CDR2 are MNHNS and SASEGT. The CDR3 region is CASSEPSSRESNQPQHF. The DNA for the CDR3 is TGTGCCAGCAGTGAACCGTCTTCCAGGGAGAGCAATCAGCCCCAGCATTTT.